This TCR beta chain emerged from a study of follicular helper T cells after annual influenza vaccination. The table came from immunoSEQ multiplex PCR; TCRdb's copy has only in-frame clones and leaves some out. This sample yields about 9,400 clones, of which around four fifths are seen a single time; 1.5% belongs to the top ten. Sample time point: 2015-2016 season, pre-vaccination. Before and after seasonal inactivated influenza vaccination, adults gave blood for sorting CD4 subsets for sequencing. The sample here was CXCR5+ CD38- circulating T follicular helper cells from blood, taken on the day of influenza vaccination. The subset here: circulating Tfh, non-naive CD4+CXCR5+PD-1+ (ICOS+CD38+ or ICOS-CD38-). The TCR sequence derives from an adult who received the influenza vaccine.

CDR3 region: CASSYGEGYNEQFF. CDR3 sequence (DNA): TGTGCCAGCAGCTACGGAGAGGGCTACAATGAGCAGTTCTTC. The chain employs TRBV7-3 and TRBJ2-1; perhaps TRBD2 as D (5 bases). Trimming cost V 4 bases and J 3 bases, with 10 bases left between them. Germline CDR1 and CDR2: SGHTA and FQGTGA. There are 14 residues in the CDR3.